This T cell receptor (beta chain) was identified during a study of blood T cell repertoires in COVID-19. Across the whole study: T cells, B-cell-depleted T cells, or PBMCs supplied cDNA or gDNA.

The protocol was immunoSEQ multiplex PCR, while the TCRdb copy is restricted to in-frame clones and leaves out a portion. In the table there are about 190,000 clones, more than 85% of which are singletons. The TCR sequence derives from a man between 25 and 39 years old with acute or convalescent COVID-19. Sequencing used peripheral blood.

This CDR3 reads CASCRKGGQAIYFFF. The CDR3 nucleotides are TGTGCCAGCTGCCGAAAAGGGGGACAGGCTATTTATTTTTTCTTC. The rearrangement links TRBV27 to TRBJ2-1; 8 bases map to TRBD1. This CDR3 comprises 15 residues. The germline gives CDR1 MNHEY, CDR2 SMNVEV (reference sequence). V shed 8 bases and J 16 bases; nucleotides not matched to a gene: 22.